A single sample is the source of the 20 T cell receptor beta chains below, sequenced in a study of a mutant IDH1 vaccine in newly diagnosed glioma. Their antigens remain unidentified. Generated by immunoSEQ multiplex PCR, the TCRdb table keeps only in-frame clones and is missing some. The data show around 56,000 clones, with 75% to 85% seen just once and approximately 3.1% held by the top ten. The sample's time point: week 5, during vaccination. The study gave 300 ug of mutant IDH1 20-mer peptide per vaccine dose, with topical imiquimod. The source material was PBMCs, sampled from a glioma patient whose treatment included an IDH1 peptide vaccine. The receptors stem from a man aged 25 to 40 with glioma.

The chain recombines TRBV7-8 with TRBJ1-6, with D perhaps matching TRBD1 (5 bases). Trimming took off 1 base at V and 15 bases at J, with 7 bases between the two ends. The CDR3 contains 11 residues. The germline CDR1 and CDR2 sequences are SGHVS and FQNEAQ. CDR3 in amino acids: CASSLGGGLHF. The CDR3 DNA sequence: TGTGCCAGCAGCTTAGGGGGGGGCCTCCACTTT. Together with reference TRBV7-8 and TRBJ1-6, the CDR3 gives the full variable domain: GAGVSQSPRYKVAKRGQDVALRCDPISGHVSLFWYQQALGQGPEFLTYFQNEAQLDKSGLPSDRFFAERPEGSVSTLKIQRTQQEDSAVYLCASSLGGGLHFGNGTRLTVT.

This chain connects TRBV27 to TRBJ1-1, with D maybe TRBD1 (6 bases). Germline values: CDR1 MNHEY, CDR2 SMNVEV (reference sequence). V dropped 4 bases and J dropped 5 bases, with 17 bases sitting between them. The CDR3 has 15 amino acids. CDR3 DNA: TGTGCCAGCAGTTCCTACAAGATCCAGGGGACTGAAGCTTTCTTT. It encodes CASSSYKIQGTEAFF.

V usage is TRBV29-1 and J usage is TRBJ1-5; a possible D gene is TRBD1 (5 bases). Trimming stripped 5 bases from V and 4 bases from J, with 9 bases between. The V gene's germline CDR1 is SQVTM and CDR2 ANQGSEA. The CDR3 consists of 12 residues. As DNA, the CDR3 is TGCAGCGTTCAACAGGAGAATCAGCCCCAGCATTTT. Its translation: CSVQQENQPQHF.

A few counts support this clone. The gene calls are TRBV18 and TRBJ1-3, with 9 bases fitting TRBD1. The germline gives CDR1 KGHSH, CDR2 LQKENI. With V trimmed by 3 bases and J by 3 bases, 15 bases remained unmatched. The CDR3 loop spans 19 amino acids. The CDR3, as DNA: TGTGCCAGCTCACCTACGCTTATCTTGACAGGGGGACTTGGAAACACCATATATTTT. It specifies CASSPTLILTGGLGNTIYF.

The genes are TRBV6-1 and TRBJ2-4, with D perhaps TRBD1 or TRBD2 (5 bases each). The CDR3 contains 14 residues. Germline CDR1 reads MNHNS; CDR2 reads SASEGT. The V and J ends lost 7 bases and 0 bases respectively, with 10 bases between them. DNA of the CDR3: TGTGCCAGCACGAGGGGCCTAGCCAAAAACATTCAGTACTTC. This codes for CASTRGLAKNIQYF.

The chain carries TRBV11-2 and TRBJ2-2, with a tentative D call TRBD2 (5 bases). The CDR3 runs to 16 residues. Germline CDR1 and CDR2: SGHAT and FQNNGV. The V end lost 6 bases, the J end lost 1 base, and 15 bases lay between the germline ends. The CDR3 is CASRKLESGNTGELFF. The CDR3 nucleotides are TGTGCCAGCAGAAAACTAGAGTCAGGGAACACCGGGGAGCTGTTTTTT.

The chain links TRBV19 to TRBJ1-1; unclear D gene. V shed 6 bases and J shed 3 bases, with 14 bases lying between them. This CDR3 is 14 amino acids long. Germline V gene lookup returns CDR1 LNHDA and CDR2 SQIVND (reference sequence). CDR3 coding DNA: TGTGCCAGTAGGATAATGGGCAGCTACACTGAAGCTTTCTTT. It yields the protein CASRIMGSYTEAFF. The whole variable domain, filled in from reference TRBV19 and TRBJ1-1, reads DGGITQSPKYLFRKEGQNVTLSCEQNLNHDAMYWYRQDPGQGLRLIYYSQIVNDFQKGDIAEGYSVSREKKESFPLTVTSAQKNPTAFYLCASRIMGSYTEAFFGQGTRLTVV.

The chain combines TRBV6-6 with TRBJ2-7; either TRBD1 or TRBD2 may fit D (6 bases each). Germline CDR1 MNHNY, CDR2 SVGAGI (reference sequence). The CDR3 loop spans 16 amino acids. V shed 1 base and J shed 3 bases, with 16 bases lying between them. The CDR3 DNA is TGTGCCAGCAGTTACTTTGGGGGGCCAGTCAGCTACGAGCAGTACTTC. Translating it yields CASSYFGGPVSYEQYF.

This CDR3 reads CASSLEGRVRGTEAFF. CDR3 nucleotide sequence: TGTGCCAGCAGTTTGGAGGGGAGAGTAAGAGGCACTGAAGCTTTCTTT. This chain connects TRBV28 to TRBJ1-1; D possibly corresponds to TRBD1 (5 bases). Deletions cut 3 bases from V and 4 bases from J, with 18 bases between. The CDR3 consists of 16 residues. The germline gives CDR1 MDHEN, CDR2 SYDVKM.

This chain links TRBV5-1 with TRBJ1-1; the D gene is possibly TRBD1 (5 bases). Germline loops: CDR1 SGHRS, CDR2 YFSETQ. Trimming removed 0 bases at V and 4 bases at J, with 13 bases between. The CDR3 runs 15 residues. CDR3 residues: CASSLEGHGGTEAFF. CDR3 nucleotide sequence: TGCGCCAGCAGCTTGGAGGGCCATGGGGGCACTGAAGCTTTCTTT.

The chain recombines TRBV28 with TRBJ1-4; D possibly corresponds to TRBD1 (6 bases). Germline V gene data show CDR1 as MDHEN and CDR2 as SYDVKM. V dropped 5 bases and J dropped 2 bases, with 12 bases sitting between them. The CDR3 totals 15 residues. The DNA of the CDR3 is TGTGCCAGCAGTACGGGGGCGCGGACTAATGAAAAACTGTTTTTT. Translating it yields CASSTGARTNEKLFF.

The genes are TRBV2 and TRBJ2-7, with 7 bases that match TRBD1. Germline V lookup: CDR1 SNHLY, CDR2 FYNNEI. Trimming cost V 6 bases and J 4 bases; bases outside gene matches: 9. CDR3 length equals 14 residues. CDR3: CASRGQINKYEQYF. CDR3 bases: TGTGCCAGCAGGGGACAGATTAACAAATACGAGCAGTACTTC.

The chain carries TRBV9 and TRBJ2-2; D is ambiguous. Trimming removed 4 bases from V and 5 bases from J, with 9 bases in between. The CDR3 has 13 residues. In germline, CDR1 is SGDLS, CDR2 YYNGEE. The chain's CDR3 is CASSPMRTGELFF. The CDR3 DNA reads TGTGCCAGCAGCCCAATGAGGACCGGGGAGCTGTTTTTT.

The CDR3 nucleotides read TGTGCCACCAGCAGAGATGTCGGGGGGTCAGATACGCAGTATTTT. Translating gives CATSRDVGGSDTQYF. The chain combines TRBV15 with TRBJ2-3; 7 positions match TRBD2. This CDR3 has 15 amino acids. With V trimmed by 0 bases and J by 4 bases, 4 bases remained unmatched. Germline V lookup: CDR1 LNHNV, CDR2 YYDKDF (reference sequence).

This sequence joins TRBV19 and TRBJ1-2; weak D call: TRBD1 (5 bases). Germline V lookup: CDR1 LNHDA, CDR2 SQIVND (reference sequence). The germline V and J ends were trimmed by 1 base and 0 bases, with 6 bases remaining between them. The CDR3 consists of 14 residues. CDR3 loop: CASSIATANYGYTF. In nucleotides, the CDR3 is TGTGCCAGTAGTATAGCGACAGCTAACTATGGCTACACCTTC. Full variable domain (missing parts from reference TRBV19 and TRBJ1-2): DGGITQSPKYLFRKEGQNVTLSCEQNLNHDAMYWYRQDPGQGLRLIYYSQIVNDFQKGDIAEGYSVSREKKESFPLTVTSAQKNPTAFYLCASSIATANYGYTFGSGTRLTVV.

This clone was seen only once. This rearrangement joins TRBV7-8 to TRBJ2-5; TRBD2 aligns across 10 bases. The closer fit of TRBJ2-7 to the DNA end suggests the J call may be wrong. Germline assignment: CDR1 SGHVS and CDR2 FQNEAQ. This CDR3 comprises 16 residues. CDR3 region: CASSLQMSGGAYEQYF. The CDR3 nucleotides are TGTGCCAGCAGCTTACAGATGAGCGGGGGGGCCTACGAGCAGTACTTC.

V gene TRBV7-2 combines with J gene TRBJ2-1, with 12 positions matching TRBD2. This CDR3 comprises 16 residues. The germline V gene encodes CDR1 SGHTA and CDR2 FQGNSA. The V and J ends lost 5 bases and 7 bases, in that order; junction bases with no gene match: 9. The CDR3 nucleotides read TGTGCCAGCAGCCGGGCTAGCGGGGGGGCTGATAATGAGCAGTTCTTC. Amino acids: CASSRASGGADNEQFF.

This rearrangement joins TRBV28 to TRBJ1-1; the match to TRBD1 covers 8 bases. The V gene's germline CDR1 is MDHEN and CDR2 SYDVKM. This CDR3 comprises 16 residues. V lost 3 bases, J lost 6 bases, and 12 bases stayed unmatched. The CDR3 reads CASSFGKLTGVAEAFF. The CDR3 DNA sequence: TGTGCCAGCAGTTTCGGTAAACTGACAGGGGTCGCTGAAGCTTTCTTT.

CDR3 coding DNA: TGTGCCACCAGCAATTCGCTTCTTGGACAGAAGAACACTGAAGCTTTCTTT. The encoded protein is CATSNSLLGQKNTEAFF. The rearrangement links TRBV15 to TRBJ1-1, with a weak D call TRBD1 (6 bases). Germline CDR1 LNHNV, CDR2 YYDKDF (reference sequence). The CDR3 extends over 17 amino acids. Trimming left V 4 bases short and J 1 base short, with 19 bases between.

The gene calls are TRBV19 and TRBJ2-3; no firm D call. The CDR3 is 15 residues long. Between the trimmed V and J ends, which lost 3 bases and 0 bases, there was a span of 10 bases. Germline lookup yields CDR1 LNHDA and CDR2 SQIVND (reference sequence). This CDR3 is CASSMPGVSTDTQYF. In DNA form, the CDR3 reads TGTGCCAGTAGTATGCCCGGAGTAAGCACAGATACGCAGTATTTT.